This T cell receptor beta chain derives from a study of identical twins. Study conclusions and caveats: The analysis was cross-sectional rather than longitudinal within donors.

MiXCR, run by TCRdb on the 5' RACE reads, gives a single entry per CDR3 protein. The sample consists of about 470,000 distinct CDR3 sequences, around 24% of them appearing once. The V gene end was trimmed by 4 bases and the J gene end by 1 base; junction bases not matched to a gene: 8. There are 17 residues in the CDR3. This clonotype was seen a few times. Its cognate antigen is unknown. These same data were also listed under a study on T cells expressing NK-cell markers. That source adds: Investigators obtained TCR beta repertoires from sorted CD3+CD56+NKG2C+, CD3+CD56+NKG2C- and CD3+CD56-NKG2C+ T cells.

Sequenced: CD4+ T cells sorted from blood. This clonotype originated in a woman younger than 30 in good health. The chain combines TRBV12-3 or TRBV12-4 with TRBJ2-2; TRBD2 matches 8 bases. The CDR3 DNA reads TGTGCCAGCAGTTCATCCCCCACTAGCGGGAACACCGGGGAGCTGTTTTTT. Its translation: CASSSSPTSGNTGELFF.